This entry concerns a single T cell receptor beta chain. This clone has a count of ten or more. This receptor's antigen is unknown. No base-level quality is on record; no much larger clone is a single base apart. The sample's treatment or condition label is to be understood as: high-dose cyclophosphamide on days +3 and +4 as single-agent GVHD prophylaxis. Busulfan and fludarabine conditioning, a related or unrelated marrow graft, and cyclophosphamide on days +3 and +4 were given to PTCy patients. PTCy-treated patients were drawn from a prospective multi-institutional clinical trial. Peripheral blood and bone marrow mononuclear cells were isolated by Ficoll-Hypaque density centrifugation and were cryopreserved. These data are taken from a study of T cells after posttransplantation cyclophosphamide (dated by TCRdb to about 2016). For the study in its entirety: Using TRB sequencing, the study followed how the T cell repertoire rebuilt after myeloablative bone marrow transplantation with posttransplantation cyclophosphamide given as GVHD prophylaxis. Antigen receptor sequencing covered samples from a few dozen PTCy-treated patients and some 15 of their related bone marrow donors. Blood from all 35 or so PTCy patients who had 1-year posttransplant specimens underwent TRB sequencing. In 3 patients, up to about 3 additional blood samples taken between 2 and 5.2 years after transplant also underwent TRB sequencing, as did pretransplant blood from a handful of patients. Because TRA and TRB clonality correlated tightly in 9 samples, later TCR analyses were limited to TRB. Public TRB sequences were checked against a database of over 3,600 sequences associated with responses to pathogens, tumor antigens, self-antigens and alloantigens. Points the paper makes about the study in general: The TRB repertoires of T cells infiltrating skin or GI tract showed only limited overlap with the TRB repertoires of T cells in blood. Donor-recipient similarity was low at 1-2 months but rose over the first year, and later blood repertoires were often dominated by donor CD8+ memory clones. Across the 45 patients, TRB clonality was highly associated with recipient CMV seropositivity and CMV reactivation, and diversity with PTCy was similar to that in the CNI/methotrexate controls.

Genomic DNA was used for TRB sequencing, which was performed with the immunoSEQ assay at survey resolution or with the hsTCRB kit. Under the source paper's analysis protocol: The immunoSEQ software handled the initial read processing, while the LymphoSeq R package was used for the repertoire analyses. Clonality was computed as 1 minus normalized Shannon entropy; Gini coefficient was also calculated for each TRB dataset. To infer phenotypes in unsorted samples, TRB sequences from sorted subsets of the recipient or donor were mapped onto the unsorted samples of the same recipient. Imported from immuneACCESS, the table was reduced by TCRdb to in-frame sequences with V and J called. These copies leave out some clones; in studies compared against another copy, an unresolved V gene accounts for under half, and the cause of the remainder is not known. V and J calls and clone size are given by that table; D and trimming were obtained from the DNA. Across this sample, 9,500 to 15,000 clones were tabulated and none appeared just once. The ten largest clonotypes hold around 28% of the sample.

Germline trimming: 4 bases from V, 3 bases from J; junction bases outside gene matches: 13. The CDR3 measures 17 amino acids from cysteine to phenylalanine. Only the CDR3 DNA stays, 51 bases, in frame from base 1. CDR1 and CDR2 are drawn from the germline V gene (reference sequence): SGHNT, YYREEE. This TCR was recovered from a female patient aged 35 to 55 who received an allogeneic stem cell transplant from a related donor, was CMV-positive, and had acute GVHD only. Donor T cells from the graft may be present among the T cells after a transplant. Sample: PBMCs, taken after allogeneic stem cell transplant with posttransplant cyclophosphamide. The V and J segments used are TRBV5-4 and TRBJ2-4, with 7 central nucleotides matching TRBD1. The DNA sequence is as follows: TGTGCCAGCAGCCAACCGGACAGGTCAATTCTCAAAAACATTCAGTACTTC. This yields the protein CASSQPDRSILKNIQYF.